The sequence of this T cell receptor beta chain was determined in a study of T cell responses to AZD1222 COVID-19 vaccine. On the study more broadly: Pooled samples include second doses given at about 4 or 12 weeks.

Concerning this clone: Antigen unknown.

Germline CDR1 is SGHTA and CDR2 is FQGNSA. V was trimmed by 5 bases and J by 7 bases, leaving 11 bases between them. CDR3 size: 12 residues. TCRdb keeps only in-frame clones here, not all; method: immunoSEQ multiplex PCR. The sample holds some 99,000 clones, around 90% seen once. Study-wide results and limits: Mostly white British, mostly female donors; authors suggested clonal diversity may be underestimated. Spike-specific TCR breadth and depth both grew after two AZD1222 doses.

The TCR was taken from an adult in good health. The genes are TRBV7-2 and TRBJ1-2; no firm D call. The sequenced sample was peripheral blood, obtained on day 0 of AZD1222 vaccination. The CDR3 sequence: CASSPSRAGYTF. CDR3 nucleotide sequence: TGTGCCAGCAGCCCGAGTCGGGCTGGCTACACCTTC.